This TCR beta chain was documented in a study of beta chain features in type 1 diabetes. Whole-study results and caveats: The question left open here concerned HLA type influencing TCRB rearrangement. For cells with high TCR expression, cDNA sequencing could yield over-representation.

The study reverse transcribed the entire isolated RNA, so it sequenced expressed TCRB transcripts. The repertoire was sequenced with immunoSEQ multiplex PCR; TCRdb's copy has only in-frame clones and lacks some. This sample has around 400,000 clones, with around 15% found just once. The CDR3 is 14 residues long. Looked up from germline, CDR1 is MDHEN and CDR2 is SYDVKM. The V end lost 2 bases, the J end lost 3 bases, and 10 bases lay between the germline ends. On this clone: Its specificity is not known.

The TCR was taken from a woman younger than 35 in good health. The V gene is TRBV28, the J gene TRBJ1-2; no reliable D call. The sequenced material came from naive CD4+ T cells from blood. The DNA of the CDR3 is TGTGCCAGCAGTTTAATGGCACACGACTATGGCTACACCTTC. Its translation: CASSLMAHDYGYTF.